This T cell receptor (beta chain) was retrieved from a study of tumor and adjacent non-tumor tissue in lung cancer. Looking at the study overall: The cohort had approximately 13 adenocarcinoma, a couple of squamous cell and 1 small cell patients. Each sample yielded roughly 4.2 million productive TCRbeta reads on average.

A word on this clonotype: A much larger clone differs from this one at a single base, so this may be a read error.

This CDR3 region has 15 residues. Germline CDR1 DFQATT, CDR2 SNEGSKA (reference sequence). Trimming removed 3 bases from V and 7 bases from J; junction bases left unmatched: 8. This sample's RNA came from whole unsorted tissue. Three rounds of nested PCR, following a modified ARM-PCR protocol, produced the TCRbeta library. From the multiplex PCR reads, TCRdb called clonotypes with MiXCR, one entry per CDR3 protein. The data contain about 200,000 distinct CDR3 sequences, approximately 74% of them singletons. The chain employs TRBV20-1 and TRBJ2-2; 10 bases align to TRBD2. Sequenced input: lung tumor tissue. This sequence originates from a man aged 55 to 69 with non-small cell lung cancer. The CDR3: CSASESGRVSGELFF. The CDR3 DNA sequence: TGCAGTGCTAGTGAGAGCGGGAGGGTCAGCGGGGAGCTGTTTTTT.